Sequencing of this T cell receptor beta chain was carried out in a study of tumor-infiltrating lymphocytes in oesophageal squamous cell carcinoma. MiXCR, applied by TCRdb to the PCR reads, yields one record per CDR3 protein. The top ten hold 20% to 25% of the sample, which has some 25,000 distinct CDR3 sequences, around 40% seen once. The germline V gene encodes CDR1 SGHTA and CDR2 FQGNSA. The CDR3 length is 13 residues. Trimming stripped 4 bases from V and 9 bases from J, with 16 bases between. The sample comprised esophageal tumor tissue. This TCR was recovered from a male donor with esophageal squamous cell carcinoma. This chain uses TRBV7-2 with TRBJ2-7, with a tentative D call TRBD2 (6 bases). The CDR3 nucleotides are TGTGCCAGCAGCTCAGCCGGGGGTCTGGGGCAGTACTTC. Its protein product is CASSSAGGLGQYF.